Presented here are 9 T cell receptor beta chains from one specimen sequenced in a study of blood T cell repertoires in COVID-19. Using immunoSEQ multiplex PCR, the repertoire was profiled, and TCRdb retains in-frame clones only, with some absent. The repertoire consists of around 190,000 clones, with about 88% occurring once and the leading ten covering roughly 19%. The source material was peripheral blood. All receptors derive from a man aged 50 to 59 with COVID-19, enrolled during active disease.

The rearrangement links TRBV6-2 or TRBV6-3 to TRBJ2-3; TRBD2 matches 11 bases. This CDR3 spans 17 amino acids. Germline assignment: CDR1 MNHEY and CDR2 SVGEGT. Trimming removed 5 bases from V and 2 bases from J; junction bases left unmatched: 9. The CDR3 sequence is CASSPTLAGVTTDTQYF. DNA of the CDR3: TGTGCCAGCAGTCCCACACTAGCGGGGGTCACCACAGATACGCAGTATTTT.

J is TRBJ2-7 and V is TRBV19, with unresolved D. This CDR3 region has 13 residues. The germline gives CDR1 LNHDA, CDR2 SQIVND (reference sequence). V was trimmed by 5 bases and J by 3 bases, leaving 11 bases between them. CDR3 sequence: CASSATSLYEQYF. CDR3 DNA: TGTGCCAGTAGTGCGACAAGCCTCTACGAGCAGTACTTC.

V and J are TRBV6-5 and TRBJ1-2; D call uncertain. V lost 8 bases to trimming and J lost 6 bases, with 13 bases between them. Germline CDR1 reads MNHEY; CDR2 reads SVGAGI. The CDR3 consists of 12 residues. The CDR3 nucleotides read TGTGCCAGCGCTACCGTGGCGGATGGCTACACCTTC. Translated: CASATVADGYTF.

This sequence joins TRBV29-1 and TRBJ1-4, with D hard to call. Germline CDR1 reads SQVTM; CDR2 reads ANQGSEA. This CDR3 comprises 11 residues. The CDR3 nucleotides are TGCTCCGGTGTCGAGAATGAAAAACTGTTTTTT. Its protein product is CSGVENEKLFF.

The chain joins TRBV9 to TRBJ1-5; D not resolved. From germline, CDR1 is SGDLS and CDR2 YYNGEE. The V end lost 3 bases, the J end lost 0 bases, and 7 bases lay between the germline ends. The CDR3 is 14 amino acids. CDR3 DNA sequence: TGTGCCAGCAGCGCAGAATATAGCAATCAGCCCCAGCATTTT. Translating gives CASSAEYSNQPQHF.

This chain connects TRBV10-1 to TRBJ1-1, with TRBD1 as a possible D gene (6 bases). Germline CDR1 is WNHNN and CDR2 is SYGVQD (reference sequence). V gave up 4 bases and J gave up 10 bases, with 16 bases separating them. The CDR3 is made up of 13 amino acids. The CDR3 DNA reads as TGCGCCAGCAGTGGACAGGCCCAAGGGGGAGCTTTCTTT. Residues: CASSGQAQGGAFF.

The V gene is TRBV5-1, the J gene TRBJ2-3; tentatively, D is TRBD1 (5 bases). The CDR3 covers 12 residues. V was clipped by 4 bases and J by 3 bases, with 6 bases between them. Germline-derived CDR1 and CDR2 are SGHRS and YFSETQ. In DNA, the CDR3 is TGCGCCAGCAGCCGACAGACAGATACGCAGTATTTT. Protein: CASSRQTDTQYF.

The CDR3 bases are TGTGCCAGCAGCGTAGCAGGGGCTGGAAACACCATATATTTT. The encoded protein is CASSVAGAGNTIYF. This chain joins TRBV9 and TRBJ1-3; D possibly corresponds to TRBD1 (6 bases). Germline assignment: CDR1 SGDLS and CDR2 YYNGEE. V was trimmed by 0 bases and J by 2 bases, leaving 6 bases between them. The CDR3 sequence is 14 residues long.

The CDR3 is CASSRLGYEQYF. The CDR3 DNA reads as TGTGCCAGCAGCAGACTAGGCTACGAGCAGTACTTC. The chain combines TRBV28 with TRBJ2-7; possibly TRBD2 for D (6 bases). V was trimmed by 6 bases and J by 3 bases, leaving 9 bases between them. CDR3 length equals 12 residues. Germline CDR1 reads MDHEN; CDR2 reads SYDVKM.